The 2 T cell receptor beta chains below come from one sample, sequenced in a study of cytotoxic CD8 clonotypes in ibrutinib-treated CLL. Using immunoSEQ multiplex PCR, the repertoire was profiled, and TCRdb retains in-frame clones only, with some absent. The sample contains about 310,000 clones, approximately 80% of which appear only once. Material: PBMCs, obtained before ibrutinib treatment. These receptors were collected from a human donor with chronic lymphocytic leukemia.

The CDR3 DNA reads as TGTGCCAGCAGCGCAAGGGCAGGGCTTCCGTACGAGCAGTACTTC. The encoded protein is CASSARAGLPYEQYF. J is TRBJ2-7 and V is TRBV7-3; a possible D gene is TRBD1 (5 bases). The V and J ends lost 5 bases and 4 bases respectively, with 18 bases between them. The CDR3 covers 15 residues. Per the germline V gene, CDR1 is SGHTA and CDR2 is FQGTGA.

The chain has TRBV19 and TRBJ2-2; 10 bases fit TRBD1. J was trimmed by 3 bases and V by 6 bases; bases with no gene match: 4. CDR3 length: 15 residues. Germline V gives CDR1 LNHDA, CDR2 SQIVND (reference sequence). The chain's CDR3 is CASSPGQGYTGELFF. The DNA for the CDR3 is TGTGCCAGTAGCCCGGGACAGGGGTACACCGGGGAGCTGTTTTTT.